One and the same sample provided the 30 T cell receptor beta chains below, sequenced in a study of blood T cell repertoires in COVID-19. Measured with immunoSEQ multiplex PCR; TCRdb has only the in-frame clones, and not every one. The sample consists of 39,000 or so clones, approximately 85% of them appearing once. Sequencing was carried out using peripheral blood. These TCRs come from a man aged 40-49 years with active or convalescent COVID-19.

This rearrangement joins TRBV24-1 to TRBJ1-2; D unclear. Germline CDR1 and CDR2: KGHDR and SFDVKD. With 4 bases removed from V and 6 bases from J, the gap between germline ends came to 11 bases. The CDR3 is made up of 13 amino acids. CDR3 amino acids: CATSDPNSHGYTF. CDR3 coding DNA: TGTGCCACCAGTGACCCGAACTCCCATGGCTACACCTTC.

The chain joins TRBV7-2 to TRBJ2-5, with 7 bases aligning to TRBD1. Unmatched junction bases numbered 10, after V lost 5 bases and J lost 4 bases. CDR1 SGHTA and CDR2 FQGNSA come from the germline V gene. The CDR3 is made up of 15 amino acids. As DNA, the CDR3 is TGTGCCAGCAGCCGCCCGACAGGGTGGGTAGAGACCCAGTACTTC. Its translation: CASSRPTGWVETQYF.

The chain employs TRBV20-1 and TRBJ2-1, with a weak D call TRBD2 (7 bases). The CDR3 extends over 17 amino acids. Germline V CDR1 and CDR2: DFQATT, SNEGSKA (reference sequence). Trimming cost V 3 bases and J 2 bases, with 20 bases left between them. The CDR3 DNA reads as TGCAGTGCTAGTCTTGTGGCGGGGGCCCGTCCCTACAATGAGCAGTTCTTC. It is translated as CSASLVAGARPYNEQFF.

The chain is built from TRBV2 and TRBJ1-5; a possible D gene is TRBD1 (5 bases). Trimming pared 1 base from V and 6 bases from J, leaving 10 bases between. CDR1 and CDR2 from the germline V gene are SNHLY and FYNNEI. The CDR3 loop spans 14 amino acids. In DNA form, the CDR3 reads TGTGCCAGCAGTGAAGGGCAGGGTCGTCAGCCCCAGCATTTT. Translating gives CASSEGQGRQPQHF. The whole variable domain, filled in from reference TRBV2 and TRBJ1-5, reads EPEVTQTPSHQVTQMGQEVILRCVPISNHLYFYWYRQILGQKVEFLVSFYNNEISEKSEIFDDQFSVERPDGSNFTLKIRSTKLEDSAMYFCASSEGQGRQPQHFGDGTRLSIL.

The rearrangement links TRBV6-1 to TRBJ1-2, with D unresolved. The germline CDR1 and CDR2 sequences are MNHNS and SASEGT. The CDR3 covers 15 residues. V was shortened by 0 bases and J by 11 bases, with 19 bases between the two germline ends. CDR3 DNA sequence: TGTGCCAGCAGTGAAGCTTACAGCCTTAACTTTGGGTACACCTTC. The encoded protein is CASSEAYSLNFGYTF.

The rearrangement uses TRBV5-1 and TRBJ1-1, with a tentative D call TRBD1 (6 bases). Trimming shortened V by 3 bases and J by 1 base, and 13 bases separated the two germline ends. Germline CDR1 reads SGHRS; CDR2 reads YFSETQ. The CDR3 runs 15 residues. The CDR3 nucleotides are TGCGCCAGCAGCTCCATGGGGGCGGGGAACACTGAAGCTTTCTTT. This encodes CASSSMGAGNTEAFF.

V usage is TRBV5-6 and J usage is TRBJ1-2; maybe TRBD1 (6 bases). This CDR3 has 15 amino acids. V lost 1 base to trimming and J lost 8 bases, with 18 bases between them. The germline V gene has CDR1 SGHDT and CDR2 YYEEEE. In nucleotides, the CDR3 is TGTGCCAGCAGCTTGAAGAATCCAGGGGCCAGCGGCTACACCTTC. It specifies CASSLKNPGASGYTF. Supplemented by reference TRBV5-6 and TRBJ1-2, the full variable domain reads DAGVTQSPTHLIKTRGQQVTLRCSPKSGHDTVSWYQQALGQGPQFIFQYYEEEERQRGNFPDRFSGHQFPNYSSELNVNALLLGDSALYLCASSLKNPGASGYTFGSGTRLTVV.

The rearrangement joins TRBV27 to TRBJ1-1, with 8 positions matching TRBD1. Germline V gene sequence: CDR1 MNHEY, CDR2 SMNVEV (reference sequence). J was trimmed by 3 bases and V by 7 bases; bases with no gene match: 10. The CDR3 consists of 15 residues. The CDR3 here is CASTNRAGGDTEAFF. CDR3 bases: TGTGCCAGCACCAATAGAGCAGGGGGCGACACTGAAGCTTTCTTT.

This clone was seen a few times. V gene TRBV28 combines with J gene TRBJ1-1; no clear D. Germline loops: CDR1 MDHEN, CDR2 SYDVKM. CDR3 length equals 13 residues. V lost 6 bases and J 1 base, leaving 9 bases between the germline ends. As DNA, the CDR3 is TGTGCCAGCAGCCTCGGTGAGAACACTGAAGCTTTCTTT. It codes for CASSLGENTEAFF.

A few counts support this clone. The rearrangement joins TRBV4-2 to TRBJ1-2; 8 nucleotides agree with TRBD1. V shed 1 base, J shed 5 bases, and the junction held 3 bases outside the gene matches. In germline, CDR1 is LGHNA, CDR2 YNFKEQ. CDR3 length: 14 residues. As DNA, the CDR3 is TGTGCCAGCAGCCAAGGACAGGGGAAATATGGCTACACCTTC. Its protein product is CASSQGQGKYGYTF.

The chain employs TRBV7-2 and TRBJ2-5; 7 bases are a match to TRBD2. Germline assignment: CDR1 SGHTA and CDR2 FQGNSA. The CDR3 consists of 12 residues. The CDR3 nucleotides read TGTGCAACCCTGGGGGAGGGGGAGACCCAGTACTTC. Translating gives CATLGEGETQYF.

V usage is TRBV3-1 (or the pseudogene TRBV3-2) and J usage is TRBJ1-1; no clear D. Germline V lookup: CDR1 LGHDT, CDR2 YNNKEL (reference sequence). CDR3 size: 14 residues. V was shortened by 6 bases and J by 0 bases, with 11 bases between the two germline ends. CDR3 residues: CASRGEGLNTEAFF. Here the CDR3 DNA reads TGTGCCAGCAGAGGCGAGGGATTGAACACTGAAGCTTTCTTT.

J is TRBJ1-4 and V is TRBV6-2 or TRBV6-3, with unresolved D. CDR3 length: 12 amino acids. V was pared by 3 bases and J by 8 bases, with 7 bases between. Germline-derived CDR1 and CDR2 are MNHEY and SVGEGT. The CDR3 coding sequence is TGTGCCAGCAGTTATACGGAGGAAAAACTGTTTTTT. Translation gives CASSYTEEKLFF.

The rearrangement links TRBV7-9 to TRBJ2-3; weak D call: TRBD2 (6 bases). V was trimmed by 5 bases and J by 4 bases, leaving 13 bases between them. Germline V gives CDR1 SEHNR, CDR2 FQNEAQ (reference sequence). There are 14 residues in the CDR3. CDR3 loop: CASSRSGFADTQYF. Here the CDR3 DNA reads TGTGCCAGCAGCCGCAGCGGGTTCGCAGATACGCAGTATTTT.

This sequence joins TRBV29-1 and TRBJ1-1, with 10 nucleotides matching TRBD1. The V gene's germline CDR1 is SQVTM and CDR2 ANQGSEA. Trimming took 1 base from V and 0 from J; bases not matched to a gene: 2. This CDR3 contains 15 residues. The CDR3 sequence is CSVEVDRGVNTEAFF. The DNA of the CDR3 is TGCAGCGTTGAAGTGGACAGGGGGGTGAACACTGAAGCTTTCTTT.

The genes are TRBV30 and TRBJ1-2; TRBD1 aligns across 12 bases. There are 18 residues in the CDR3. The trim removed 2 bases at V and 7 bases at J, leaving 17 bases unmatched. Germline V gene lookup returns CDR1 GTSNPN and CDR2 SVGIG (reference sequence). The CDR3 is CAWSWTGTGGLAVSGYTF. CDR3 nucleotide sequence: TGTGCCTGGAGTTGGACCGGGACAGGGGGCCTGGCGGTCTCTGGCTACACCTTC.

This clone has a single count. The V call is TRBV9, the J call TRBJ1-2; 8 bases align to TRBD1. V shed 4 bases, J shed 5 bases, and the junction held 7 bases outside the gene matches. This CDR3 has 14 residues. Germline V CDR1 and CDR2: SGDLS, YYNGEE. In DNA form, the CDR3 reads TGTGCCAGCAGCACTAGGACAGGGCAATATGGCTACACCTTC. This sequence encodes CASSTRTGQYGYTF.

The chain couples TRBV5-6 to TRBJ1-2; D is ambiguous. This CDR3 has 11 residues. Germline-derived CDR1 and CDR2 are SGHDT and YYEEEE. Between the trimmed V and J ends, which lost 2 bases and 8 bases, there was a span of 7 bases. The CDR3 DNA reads TGTGCCAGCAGCTTAAAAGAGGGCTACACCTTC. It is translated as CASSLKEGYTF.

The CDR3 region has the DNA TGTGCCAGCAGCCAGCAAGGGACTCCAGTCTACGAGCAGTACTTC. It is translated as CASSQQGTPVYEQYF. The V call is TRBV3-1 (or the pseudogene TRBV3-2), the J call TRBJ2-7; a weak D match, TRBD2 (6 bases). V gave up 3 bases and J gave up 3 bases, with 15 bases separating them. Germline CDR1 LGHDT, CDR2 YNNKEL (reference sequence). This CDR3 region has 15 residues.

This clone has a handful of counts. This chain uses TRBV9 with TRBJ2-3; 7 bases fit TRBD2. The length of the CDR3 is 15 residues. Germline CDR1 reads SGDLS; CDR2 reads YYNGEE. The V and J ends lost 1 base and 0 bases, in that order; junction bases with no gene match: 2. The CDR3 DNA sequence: TGTGCCAGCAGCGTATTCGGGGGGAGCACAGATACGCAGTATTTT. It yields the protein CASSVFGGSTDTQYF.

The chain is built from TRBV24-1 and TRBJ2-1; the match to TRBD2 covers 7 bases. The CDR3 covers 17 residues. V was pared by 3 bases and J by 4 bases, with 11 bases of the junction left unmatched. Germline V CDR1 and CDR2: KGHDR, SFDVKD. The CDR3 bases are TGTGCCACCAGTGATGTTTCGTCTAGCGGAGCTTACAATGAGCAGTTCTTC. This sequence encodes CATSDVSSSGAYNEQFF.

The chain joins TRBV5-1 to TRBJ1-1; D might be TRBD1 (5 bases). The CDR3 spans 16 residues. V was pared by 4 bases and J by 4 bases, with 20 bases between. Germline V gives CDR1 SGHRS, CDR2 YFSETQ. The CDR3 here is CASSPEAGFQGTEAFF. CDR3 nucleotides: TGCGCCAGCAGCCCCGAAGCAGGGTTCCAAGGCACTGAAGCTTTCTTT.

CDR3 sequence (DNA): TGTGCCAGCAGCCCTTTAGCGGGGGGGCTTTCAGATACGCAGTATTTT. Its translation is CASSPLAGGLSDTQYF. The chain carries TRBV5-8 and TRBJ2-3; 11 nucleotides match TRBD2. Trimming took 4 bases from V and 4 from J; bases not matched to a gene: 8. Germline CDR1 SGHTS, CDR2 YDEGEE. The CDR3 is 16 amino acids.

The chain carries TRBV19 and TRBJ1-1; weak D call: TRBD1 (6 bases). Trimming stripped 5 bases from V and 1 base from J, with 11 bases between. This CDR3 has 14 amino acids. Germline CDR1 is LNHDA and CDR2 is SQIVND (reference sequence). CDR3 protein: CASSEGQRNTEAFF. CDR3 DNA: TGTGCCAGTAGTGAGGGACAAAGGAACACTGAAGCTTTCTTT.

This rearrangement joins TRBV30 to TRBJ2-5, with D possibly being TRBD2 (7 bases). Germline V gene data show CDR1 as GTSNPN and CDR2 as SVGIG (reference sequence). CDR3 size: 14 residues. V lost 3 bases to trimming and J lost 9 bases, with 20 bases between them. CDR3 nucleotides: TGTGCCTGGAGCCTCGCGGGGGCAACAGGTTCCCAGTACTTC. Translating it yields CAWSLAGATGSQYF.

The CDR3 region has the DNA TGCAGCGTTGAAGTAGTCAGGGGGCGATTCGAGCAGTTCTTC. Amino acids: CSVEVVRGRFEQFF. This rearrangement joins TRBV29-1 to TRBJ2-1, with 8 bases identical to TRBD1. The CDR3 extends over 14 amino acids. The germline V gene has CDR1 SQVTM and CDR2 ANQGSEA. V shed 1 base and J 10 bases; nucleotides not matched to a gene: 9.

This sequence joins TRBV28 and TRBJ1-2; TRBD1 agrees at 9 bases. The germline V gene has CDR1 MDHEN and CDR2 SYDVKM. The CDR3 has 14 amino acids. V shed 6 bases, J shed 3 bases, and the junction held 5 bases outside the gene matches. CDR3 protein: CASRQGAPYYGYTF. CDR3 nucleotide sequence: TGTGCCAGCAGACAGGGGGCCCCTTACTATGGCTACACCTTC.

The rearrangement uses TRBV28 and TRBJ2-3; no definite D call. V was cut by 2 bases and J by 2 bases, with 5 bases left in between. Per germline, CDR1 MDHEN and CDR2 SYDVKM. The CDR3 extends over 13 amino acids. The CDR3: CASSLGFTDTQYF. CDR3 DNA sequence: TGTGCCAGCAGTTTAGGCTTCACAGATACGCAGTATTTT.

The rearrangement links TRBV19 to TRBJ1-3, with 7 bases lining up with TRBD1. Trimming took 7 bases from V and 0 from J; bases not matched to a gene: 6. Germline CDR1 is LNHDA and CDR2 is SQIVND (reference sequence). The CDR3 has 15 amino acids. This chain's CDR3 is CASKKGADSGNTIYF. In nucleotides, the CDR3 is TGTGCCAGTAAAAAGGGGGCGGACTCTGGAAACACCATATATTTT.

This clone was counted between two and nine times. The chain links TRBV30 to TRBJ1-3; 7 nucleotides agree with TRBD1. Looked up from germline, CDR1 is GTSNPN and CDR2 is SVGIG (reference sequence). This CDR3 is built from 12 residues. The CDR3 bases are TGTGGGACAGGCAACTCTGGAAACACCATATATTTT. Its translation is CGTGNSGNTIYF.